These T cell receptor beta chains were read from a single sample in a study of blood T cell repertoires in COVID-19. Clones were sequenced by immunoSEQ multiplex PCR, and TCRdb holds only the in-frame ones, with some missing. In the table there are approximately 280,000 clones, 90% of which are singletons. Input material: peripheral blood. The receptors shown here come from a woman in her twenties or thirties with COVID-19, enrolled during active disease. Both conserved end residues are part of each CDR3. D genes are given only for firm matches. The size of a clone is reported for some rows only, either as once, few or many, or as a class for expanded clones.

d_call j_call v_call clone_size cdr3_aa cdr3_nt
TRBD2 TRBJ2-1 TRBV7-9 . CASSLARGIGQFF TGTGCCAGCAGCTTAGCGCGGGGGATCGGGCAGTTCTTC
. TRBJ1-1 TRBV14 . CASSRGGQVNTEAFF TGTGCCAGCAGCCGAGGAGGTCAGGTGAACACTGAAGCTTTCTTT
. TRBJ2-2 TRBV28 . CASGTTNTGELFF TGTGCCAGCGGGACAACGAACACCGGGGAGCTGTTTTTT
. TRBJ1-5 TRBV10-3 once CAITTRTGWRNQPQHF TGTGCCATCACCACACGGACGGGATGGCGCAATCAGCCCCAGCATTTT
. TRBJ1-3 TRBV9 . CASSAALYSGNTIYF TGTGCCAGCAGCGCCGCACTGTACTCTGGAAACACCATATATTTT
. TRBJ1-1 TRBV30 once CAWILRNTEAFF TGTGCCTGGATCTTGAGGAACACTGAAGCTTTCTTT
TRBD2 TRBJ2-7 TRBV9 . CASSPELGGRTWGVEQYF TGTGCCAGCAGCCCAGAGTTGGGCGGGAGGACTTGGGGTGTTGAGCAGTACTTC
. TRBJ1-4 TRBV5-4 . CASTAGGRTNEKLFF TGTGCCAGCACGGCAGGAGGGAGAACTAATGAAAAACTGTTTTTT
. TRBJ2-1 TRBV7-6 once CASSLLGQGAGGSTGEQFF TGTGCCAGCAGCTTATTAGGACAGGGCGCGGGAGGGTCTACAGGTGAGCAGTTCTTC
. TRBJ2-1 TRBV11-2 . CASSLIGRPEQFF TGTGCCAGCAGCTTAATTGGCCGCCCTGAGCAGTTCTTC
TRBD1 TRBJ1-2 TRBV28 . CASSSAQAGTGGPYGYTF TGTGCCAGCAGTTCAGCTCAAGCCGGGACAGGGGGACCCTATGGCTACACCTTC
. TRBJ2-5 TRBV24-1 . CATTGNGETQYF TGTGCCACCACGGGGAATGGGGAGACCCAGTACTTC